This T cell receptor (beta chain) comes out of a study of T cell repertoires in cytomegalovirus infection. The V gene lost 4 bases and the J gene lost 4 bases, with 11 bases spanning the gap. Looked up from germline, CDR1 is SGHVS and CDR2 is FNYEAQ. The CDR3 extends over 14 amino acids. This clonotype was found a few times. Its target is unknown. TCRdb re-analysed the reads in MiXCR, keeping a single row per CDR3 protein. The sample holds 630,000 or so distinct CDR3 sequences; 20% to 25% are singletons and the top ten take around 7.6%. Study-level points and caveats: Ex vivo responses were dominated by HLA-C-restricted CMV-specific TCR beta clonotypes.

Sample: CD8+ T cells from PBMCs. This chain connects TRBV7-6 to TRBJ2-1, with D hard to call. This clonotype was obtained from a human donor in good health (CMV status not recorded). Some clones in this sample may be carry-over from other donors' samples. The CDR3 spells CASSSPRLYNEQFF. CDR3 nucleotides: TGTGCCAGCAGCTCCCCGCGTTTGTACAATGAGCAGTTCTTC.